The sequence of this T cell receptor (beta chain) was determined in a study of shared clonotypes between healthy human individuals. Repertoires were generated with immunoSEQ multiplex PCR, while TCRdb's copy carries only in-frame clones and drops some. This table has hundreds of thousands of clones, approximately 96% appearing once. The CDR3 extends over 14 amino acids. V dropped 0 bases and J dropped 4 bases, with 9 bases sitting between them. Germline CDR1 and CDR2: SGHAT and FQNNGV. Only CD45RO-negative cells positively selected for CCR7 counted as naive CD8 cells, so terminally differentiated effector memory CD45RA+ cells were excluded.

The sample taken for sequencing was naive CD8+ T cells sorted from blood. This TCR came from a woman between 25 and 40 years old in good health. The chain employs TRBV11-2 and TRBJ1-2; no reliable D call. CDR3 in amino acids: CASSLEARTYGYTF. In nucleotides, the CDR3 is TGTGCCAGCAGCTTAGAGGCCAGGACCTATGGCTACACCTTC.